The T cell receptor beta chain under discussion was sequenced for a study of T cell repertoires in cytomegalovirus infection. Study background: It was recently identified HLA-C-restricted and well-studied HLA-B-restricted CMV epitopes that the study used. Shared public TCR beta signatures pointed to both CMV infection and a matching HLA type.

A word on this clonotype: Its antigen is undetermined.

Each CDR3 protein gets one entry after TCRdb re-called the reads with MiXCR. The data show approximately 1,000,000 distinct CDR3 sequences, roughly 30% seen once. CDR3 length equals 13 residues. The germline CDR1 and CDR2 sequences are LNHDA and SQIVND (reference sequence). V was clipped by 1 base and J by 5 bases, with 6 bases between them. The study's findings and limits: Carriers of CMV plus the relevant HLA were identified by cumulative public TCR beta family frequency.

The material sequenced was cultured CD8+ T cells from PBMCs, taken from culture after CMV antigen stimulation. V is TRBV19 and J is TRBJ1-5; no definite D call. The sequence was obtained from a human donor in good health (CMV status not recorded). Some clones in this sample may be carry-over from other donors' samples. The CDR3 nucleotides read TGTGCCAGTAGTATAGTAAGAGATCAGCCCCAGCATTTT. This encodes CASSIVRDQPQHF.